The T cell receptor beta chain described here comes from a study of blood T cell repertoires in COVID-19. Study processing details: Amplification from reference gene primers served as the basis for estimated nucleated cell counts. Generated by immunoSEQ multiplex PCR, the TCRdb table keeps only in-frame clones and is missing some. The D gene and trimming were derived from the DNA, and the V and J assignments and clone size from that table. There are around 99,000 clones in the sample; around three quarters occur only once, and 7.5% to 9.5% lies in the top ten. Trimming removed 6 bases at V and 8 bases at J, with 25 bases between. The CDR3 extends over 16 amino acids. CDR1 is SGHAT, CDR2 FQNNGV, per germline.

The sample taken for sequencing was peripheral blood. The clonotype was recovered from a man aged 50 or older who had recovered from COVID-19. The chain carries TRBV11-2 and TRBJ1-2; D unresolved. Here the CDR3 reads CASSKIGRSRVGGYTF. The CDR3 DNA reads as TGTGCCAGCAGTAAAATCGGACGGTCGAGGGTGGGGGGCTACACCTTC.